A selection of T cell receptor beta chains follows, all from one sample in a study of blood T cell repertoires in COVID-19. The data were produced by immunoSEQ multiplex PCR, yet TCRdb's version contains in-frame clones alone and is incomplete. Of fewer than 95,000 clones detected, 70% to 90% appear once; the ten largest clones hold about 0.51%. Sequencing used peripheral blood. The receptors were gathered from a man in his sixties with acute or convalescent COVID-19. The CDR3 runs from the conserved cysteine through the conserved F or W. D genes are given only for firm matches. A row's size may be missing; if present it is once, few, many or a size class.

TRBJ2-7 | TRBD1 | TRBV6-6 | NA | TGTGCCAGCAGGTCACAGGGGATACCCACCTACGAGCAGTACTTC | CASRSQGIPTYEQYF
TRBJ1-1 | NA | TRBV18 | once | TGTGCCAGCTCACCGAGCAAGATGAACACTGAAGCTTTCTTT | CASSPSKMNTEAFF
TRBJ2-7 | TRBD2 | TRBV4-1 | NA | TGCGCCAGCAGCCAAGCGGCGGGAGTCTCCTACGAGCAGTACTTC | CASSQAAGVSYEQYF
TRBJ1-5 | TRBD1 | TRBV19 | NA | TGTGCCAGTAGTGGTCCCGGGACAGGGCTGAATCAGCCCCAGCATTTT | CASSGPGTGLNQPQHF
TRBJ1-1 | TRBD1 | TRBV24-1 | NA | TGTGCCACCAGTGACAACAGGGGGCCCACTGAAGCTTTCTTT | CATSDNRGPTEAFF
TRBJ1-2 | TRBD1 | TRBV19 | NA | TGTGCCAGTAGTTCTCCGGGACAGCTGGCGACTAACTATGGCTACACCTTC | CASSSPGQLATNYGYTF
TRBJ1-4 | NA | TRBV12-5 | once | TGTGCTAGTGGTTTGGAAGCAGGCTCTAATGAAAAACTGTTTTTT | CASGLEAGSNEKLFF
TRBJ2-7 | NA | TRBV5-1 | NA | TGCGCCAGCAAAGCAGGGTTCTCCTACGAGCAGTACTTC | CASKAGFSYEQYF
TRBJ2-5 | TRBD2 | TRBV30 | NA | TGTGCCTGGAGTGTACAGGGCGGGAGGCCCCAGTACTTC | CAWSVQGGRPQYF
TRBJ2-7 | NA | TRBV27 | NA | TGTGCCAGCAGTTTACACACTAGCTACGAGCAGTACTTC | CASSLHTSYEQYF
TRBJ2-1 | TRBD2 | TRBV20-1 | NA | TGCAGTGCTAGTCGGATAGCGGGAGGGGGTGAGCAGTTCTTC | CSASRIAGGGEQFF
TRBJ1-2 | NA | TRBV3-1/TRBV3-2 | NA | TGTGCCAGCAGCCAAGAGTCAGTCTATGGCTACACCTTC | CASSQESVYGYTF
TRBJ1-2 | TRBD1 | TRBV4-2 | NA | TGTGCCAGCAACCAGCCGGGACAGGTAAACTATGGCTACACCTTC | CASNQPGQVNYGYTF
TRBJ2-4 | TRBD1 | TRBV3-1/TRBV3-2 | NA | TGTGCCAGCAGCCAAGATGGGCAGGGGGCTGCCAAAAACATTCAGTACTTC | CASSQDGQGAAKNIQYF
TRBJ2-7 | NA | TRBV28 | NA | TGTGCCAGCAGTTTTCTGGACAACTCCTACGAGCAGTACTTC | CASSFLDNSYEQYF
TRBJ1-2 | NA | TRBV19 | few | TGTGCCAGTAGTATAGATGGGGCGGATTTCTATGGCTACACCTTC | CASSIDGADFYGYTF
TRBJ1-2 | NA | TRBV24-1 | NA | TGTGCCACCAGTGGTTCAGGGAACTATGGCTACACCTTC | CATSGSGNYGYTF
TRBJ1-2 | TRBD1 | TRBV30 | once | TGTGCCTGGAGTAAAAGGGACAGATCCTATGGCTACACCTTC | CAWSKRDRSYGYTF
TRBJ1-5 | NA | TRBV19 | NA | TGTGCCAGTAGTATACTTCCGGGGGGTCAGCCCCAGCATTTT | CASSILPGGQPQHF
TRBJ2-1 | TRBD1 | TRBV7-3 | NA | TGTGCCAGCAGCTCCACAGGGGGTCAAGACAATGAGCAGTTCTTC | CASSSTGGQDNEQFF
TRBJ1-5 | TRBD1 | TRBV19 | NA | TGTGCCAGTAACTACAGGGGGAGCAATCAGCCCCAGCATTTT | CASNYRGSNQPQHF
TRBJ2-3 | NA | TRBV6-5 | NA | TGTGCCAGCAGTTACTCGACAAGAGATACGCAGTATTTT | CASSYSTRDTQYF
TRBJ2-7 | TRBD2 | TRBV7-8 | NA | TGTGCCAGCAGGAGGGCCGGGAGGTACGAGCAGTACTTC | CASRRAGRYEQYF
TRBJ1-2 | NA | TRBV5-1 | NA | TGCGCCAGCAGCCTCGACAGCGACTATGGCTACACCTTC | CASSLDSDYGYTF
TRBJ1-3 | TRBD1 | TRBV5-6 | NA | TGTGCCAGCAGCTTGGGACAGGGACTTTTTGGAAACACCATATATTTT | CASSLGQGLFGNTIYF
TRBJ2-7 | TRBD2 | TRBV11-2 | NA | TGTGCCAGCCGGGGGGGCAAGGTCTACGAGCAGTACTTC | CASRGGKVYEQYF
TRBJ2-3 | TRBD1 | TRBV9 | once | TGTGCCAGCAGCTCTGGGACAGTCACAGATACGCAGTATTTT | CASSSGTVTDTQYF
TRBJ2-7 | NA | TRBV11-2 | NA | TGTGCCAGCAGCTTAGGGGCTTTAGAGCAGTACTTC | CASSLGALEQYF
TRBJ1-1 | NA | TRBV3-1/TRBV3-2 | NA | TGTGCCAGCAGCCAAGGCACCGCAGTTAACACTGAAGCTTTCTTT | CASSQGTAVNTEAFF
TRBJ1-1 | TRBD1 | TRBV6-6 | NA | TGTGCCAGCAGGGAGATGACAGGGAGTTCAACTGAAGCTTTCTTT | CASREMTGSSTEAFF
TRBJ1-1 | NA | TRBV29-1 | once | TGCAGCGTTGATAGGAGAGATACTGAAGCTTTCTTT | CSVDRRDTEAFF
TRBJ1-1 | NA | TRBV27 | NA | TGTGCCAGCAGTTTGGGGGGGGCGAACACTGAAGCTTTCTTT | CASSLGGANTEAFF
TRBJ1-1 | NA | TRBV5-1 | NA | TGCGCCAGCAGCTTGGTTAGTCAATACACTGAAGCTTTCTTT | CASSLVSQYTEAFF
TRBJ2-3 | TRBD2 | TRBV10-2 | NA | TGCGCCAGCCAACTCGGGACTAATACAGATACGCAGTATTTT | CASQLGTNTDTQYF
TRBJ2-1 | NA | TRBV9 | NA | TGTGCCAGCAGCCCAAGACTATTCCCAGGATACAATGAGCAGTTCTTC | CASSPRLFPGYNEQFF
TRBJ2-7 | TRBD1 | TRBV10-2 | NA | TGCGCCAGCAGTGAGGCTGACAGGGGAGGCGAGCAGTACTTC | CASSEADRGGEQYF
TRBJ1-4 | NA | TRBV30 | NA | TGTGCCTGGAGTGTACGCAGGGCCCATGGCGAAAAACTGTTTTTT | CAWSVRRAHGEKLFF